These 32 T cell receptor beta chains were all obtained from the same sample, sequenced in a study of control samples from healthy donors and cancer patients. Sequenced by immunoSEQ multiplex PCR; TCRdb stores in-frame clones only, minus some. The sample has 120,000 or so clones; roughly 87% are singletons. The specimen sequenced was blood. The receptor set was obtained from a young man in good health.

In its sample, this clone was seen a few times. The CDR3 loop is CASSQGDRRNEKLFF. For the CDR3, the DNA is TGTGCCAGCAGCCAAGGAGACAGGCGTAATGAAAAACTGTTTTTT. The rearrangement links TRBV14 to TRBJ1-4, with D possibly matching TRBD1 (6 bases). Germline lookup yields CDR1 SGHDN and CDR2 FVKESK. V gave up 1 base and J gave up 4 bases, with 10 bases separating them. The CDR3 is 15 amino acids. Together with reference TRBV14 and TRBJ1-4, the CDR3 gives the full variable domain: EAGVTQFPSHSVIEKGQTVTLRCDPISGHDNLYWYRRVMGKEIKFLLHFVKESKQDESGMPNNRFLAERTGGTYSTLKVQPAELEDSGVYFCASSQGDRRNEKLFFGSGTQLSVL.

This chain connects TRBV9 to TRBJ1-2; D perhaps matches TRBD1 (5 bases). With 7 bases removed from V and 4 bases from J, the gap between germline ends came to 14 bases. CDR1 and CDR2 from the germline V gene are SGDLS and YYNGEE. The CDR3 loop spans 13 amino acids. CDR3 region: CASSLGAIYGYTF. CDR3 DNA sequence: TGTGCCAGCTCCCTCGGGGCGATCTATGGCTACACCTTC.

The J gene is TRBJ1-2, the V gene TRBV27, with 9 bases that match TRBD1. Losses at the gene ends were 6 bases for V and 4 bases for J; bases not matched to a gene: 12. The CDR3 spans 16 residues. Looked up from germline, CDR1 is MNHEY and CDR2 is SMNVEV (reference sequence). CDR3 region: CASRIMRGQGVYGYTF. The CDR3 region has the DNA TGTGCCAGCAGGATAATGAGGGGACAGGGTGTCTATGGCTACACCTTC.

V and J are TRBV19 and TRBJ1-2; D is undetermined. The germline gives CDR1 LNHDA, CDR2 SQIVND (reference sequence). The ends were cut back, 4 bases at V and 7 bases at J, with 10 bases in the middle. The CDR3 contains 12 residues. This CDR3 is CASSTGRSGYTF. CDR3 coding DNA: TGTGCCAGTAGTACAGGTCGGAGTGGCTACACCTTC.

This chain uses TRBV7-3 with TRBJ2-1; 7 nucleotides line up with TRBD2. V shed 5 bases and J 8 bases; nucleotides not matched to a gene: 6. There are 13 residues in the CDR3. Looked up from germline, CDR1 is SGHTA and CDR2 is FQGTGA. CDR3 in amino acids: CASSPNGGYEQFF. CDR3 bases: TGTGCCAGCAGCCCTAACGGGGGGTATGAGCAGTTCTTC.

This chain uses TRBV7-3 with TRBJ2-1; 7 nucleotides align to TRBD2. The CDR3 length is 18 residues. V shed 4 bases and J 0 bases; nucleotides not matched to a gene: 12. Germline V lookup: CDR1 SGHTA, CDR2 FQGTGA. Here the CDR3 reads CASSSRLAGVGSYNEQFF. DNA of the CDR3: TGTGCCAGCAGCTCTAGGTTGGCGGGAGTTGGCTCCTACAATGAGCAGTTCTTC.

The rearrangement joins TRBV5-6 to TRBJ2-7; D gene ambiguous. CDR3 length: 12 residues. V was shortened by 3 bases and J by 7 bases, with 11 bases between the two germline ends. Germline V gives CDR1 SGHDT, CDR2 YYEEEE. This CDR3 is CASSSRAPEQYF. The CDR3 DNA sequence: TGTGCCAGCAGCTCTCGGGCCCCTGAGCAGTACTTC.

The chain has TRBV2 and TRBJ2-7; TRBD2 matches at 13 bases. V shed 6 bases and J 6 bases; nucleotides not matched to a gene: 14. The CDR3 runs to 17 residues. Germline V gene data show CDR1 as SNHLY and CDR2 as FYNNEI. DNA of the CDR3: TGTGCCAGCAGGCCACGGACTAGCGGGAGAGGTCCTATCGAGCAGTACTTC. Its protein is CASRPRTSGRGPIEQYF.

V usage is TRBV7-9 and J usage is TRBJ2-1; D not certain. CDR1 SEHNR and CDR2 FQNEAQ come from the germline V gene (reference sequence). Trimming removed 1 base from V and 7 bases from J, with 11 bases in between. The CDR3 covers 14 residues. DNA for the CDR3: TGTGCCAGCAGCTTAGGAGGCGTAGGTAATGAGCAGTTCTTC. Translated, it gives CASSLGGVGNEQFF. The full variable domain, in which reference TRBV7-9 and TRBJ2-1 provide the parts outside the CDR3, is DTGVSQNPRHKITKRGQNVTFRCDPISEHNRLYWYRQTLGQGPEFLTYFQNEAQLEKSRLLSDRFSAERPKGSFSTLEIQRTEQGDSAMYLCASSLGGVGNEQFFGPGTRLTVL.

The chain recombines TRBV24-1 with TRBJ2-5, with 9 bases identical to TRBD1. CDR3 length: 15 amino acids. Germline V gives CDR1 KGHDR, CDR2 SFDVKD. The V and J ends lost 1 base and 5 bases, in that order; junction bases with no gene match: 4. CDR3 amino acids: CATSDFDRGAETQYF. The DNA for the CDR3 is TGTGCCACCAGTGATTTCGACAGGGGGGCGGAGACCCAGTACTTC.

This clone was detected only once. The chain couples TRBV6-2 or TRBV6-3 to TRBJ1-1; 7 nucleotides agree with TRBD1. Per the germline V gene, CDR1 is MNHEY and CDR2 is SVGEGT. The J segment lost 0 bases and the V segment lost 4 bases, leaving 8 bases of the junction unmatched. The CDR3 loop spans 16 amino acids. The CDR3 region has the DNA TGTGCCAGCAGTTTCAACCGACAGGGCCTGAACACTGAAGCTTTCTTT. Its protein product is CASSFNRQGLNTEAFF.

Here the CDR3 reads CATRDRGPGGDGYTF. CDR3 nucleotide sequence: TGTGCCACCCGGGACAGGGGGCCGGGAGGCGATGGCTACACCTTC. This chain uses TRBV24-1 with TRBJ1-2; 12 nucleotides align to TRBD1. The germline V gene has CDR1 KGHDR and CDR2 SFDVKD. The J segment lost 6 bases and the V segment lost 9 bases, leaving 10 bases of the junction unmatched. The CDR3 is made up of 15 amino acids.

The CDR3 here is CASSFSGTNSPLHF. The CDR3 DNA is TGTGCCAGCAGCTTCTCCGGGACGAATTCACCCCTCCACTTT. The gene calls are TRBV11-2 and TRBJ1-6; weak D call: TRBD1 (5 bases). Trimming took off 3 bases at V and 7 bases at J, with 10 bases between the two ends. Germline assignment: CDR1 SGHAT and CDR2 FQNNGV. CDR3 size: 14 residues.

CDR3 DNA: TGTGCCAGCAGCCATCCCAGTGCGCCCATGAACACTGAAGCTTTCTTT. The encoded protein is CASSHPSAPMNTEAFF. The chain employs TRBV14 and TRBJ1-1; D is undetermined. Looked up from germline, CDR1 is SGHDN and CDR2 is FVKESK. The V gene lost 3 bases and the J gene lost 0 bases, with 14 bases spanning the gap. The CDR3 runs to 16 residues.

The chain carries TRBV3-1 (or the pseudogene TRBV3-2) and TRBJ1-2, with 7 bases matching TRBD1. The CDR3 runs to 13 residues. The trim removed 7 bases at V and 5 bases at J, leaving 7 bases unmatched. CDR1 is LGHDT and CDR2 is YNNKEL in the germline V gene (reference sequence). DNA for the CDR3: TGTGCCAGCACTAAACAGGGGACGTATGGCTACACCTTC. This gives the protein CASTKQGTYGYTF.

This clone appeared a single time. The genes are TRBV27 and TRBJ2-1; D is uncertain. Trimming shortened V by 4 bases and J by 5 bases, and 21 bases separated the two germline ends. Germline V gene sequence: CDR1 MNHEY, CDR2 SMNVEV (reference sequence). The CDR3 sequence is 17 residues long. CDR3 in DNA: TGTGCCAGCAGTTCCCTACAAGGGTTCATCTCGCACAATGAGCAGTTCTTC. Encoded protein: CASSSLQGFISHNEQFF.

J is TRBJ2-3 and V is TRBV28; TRBD2 matches at 7 bases. The CDR3 loop spans 13 amino acids. Germline V gene data show CDR1 as MDHEN and CDR2 as SYDVKM. Losses at the gene ends were 11 bases for V and 3 bases for J; bases not matched to a gene: 8. The CDR3 bases are TGTGCCTGCTTGGCGGGAGTTACAGATACGCAGTATTTT. This codes for CACLAGVTDTQYF.

The chain is built from TRBV5-1 and TRBJ2-2, with D uncertain. Germline V lookup: CDR1 SGHRS, CDR2 YFSETQ. Trimming left V 0 bases short and J 6 bases short, with 9 bases between. The CDR3 consists of 14 residues. DNA of the CDR3: TGCGCCAGCAGCTTGGAGTCATTTCCCGGGGAGCTGTTTTTT. Amino acid sequence: CASSLESFPGELFF.

The chain links TRBV27 to TRBJ1-6, with 11 bases matching TRBD1. Germline values: CDR1 MNHEY, CDR2 SMNVEV (reference sequence). J was trimmed by 10 bases and V by 3 bases; bases with no gene match: 5. This CDR3 has 15 residues. CDR3 residues: CASSFGQGAESPLHF. Written as DNA, the CDR3 is TGTGCCAGCAGTTTCGGACAGGGGGCAGAATCACCCCTCCACTTT.

This clone was seen only a few times. This chain links TRBV9 with TRBJ1-2, with a weak D call TRBD1 (5 bases). V lost 3 bases and J lost 5, with 20 bases in between. This CDR3 has 16 residues. Germline lookup yields CDR1 SGDLS and CDR2 YYNGEE. The CDR3 loop reads CASSARLSGDGYGYTF. DNA for the CDR3: TGTGCCAGCAGCGCCCGTCTTAGCGGGGACGGATATGGCTACACCTTC.

J is TRBJ1-5 and V is TRBV1; the listed D gene, TRBD1, was not tested against the DNA. TRBV1 is termed a pseudogene. The CDR3 is 22 amino acids. The CDR3 sequence: CTSSQDQSMDLGTGGENQPQHF. As DNA, the CDR3 is TGCACCAGCAGCCAAGATCAAAGCATGGATTTGGGGACAGGGGGCGAAAATCAGCCCCAGCATTTT.

This chain links TRBV5-1 with TRBJ2-3, with 13 bases identical to TRBD2. This CDR3 has 15 amino acids. J gave up 4 bases and V 3 bases, and 2 bases lay outside the gene matches. Germline V gene sequence: CDR1 SGHRS, CDR2 YFSETQ. The CDR3 nucleotides are TGCGCCAGCAGCTCCGGACTAGCGGGAGCAGATACGCAGTATTTT. This gives the protein CASSSGLAGADTQYF.

The chain joins TRBV2 to TRBJ2-2; perhaps TRBD2 as D (6 bases). Trimming cost V 3 bases and J 2 bases, with 13 bases left between them. This CDR3 has 16 residues. The V gene's germline CDR1 is SNHLY and CDR2 FYNNEI. CDR3 nucleotide sequence: TGTGCCAGCAGTGAGGAGGGGCCGAAAAACACCGGGGAGCTGTTTTTT. This encodes CASSEEGPKNTGELFF.

The chain carries TRBV13 and TRBJ1-5; possible D gene TRBD1, 5 bases. The V gene's germline CDR1 is PRHDT and CDR2 FYEKMQ (reference sequence). The CDR3 sequence is 16 residues long. V was pared by 2 bases and J by 2 bases, with 13 bases between. The CDR3 DNA follows: TGTGCCAGCAGCTTATCAGGAGGGGTTGGCAATCAGCCCCAGCATTTT. Its protein product is CASSLSGGVGNQPQHF.

CDR3 region: CASSPDRGGTEAFF. The CDR3 DNA is TGCGCCAGCAGCCCGGACAGGGGAGGAACTGAAGCTTTCTTT. This chain links TRBV5-1 with TRBJ1-1; 9 nucleotides align to TRBD1. Germline assignment: CDR1 SGHRS and CDR2 YFSETQ. This CDR3 has 14 amino acids. J gave up 5 bases and V 4 bases, and 6 bases lay outside the gene matches.

The CDR3 sequence: CASSPDFAGVDEQFF. The CDR3 bases are TGTGCCAGCAGCCCGGACTTCGCGGGTGTCGATGAGCAGTTCTTC. The chain combines TRBV5-4 with TRBJ2-1, with D maybe TRBD2 (5 bases). The CDR3 loop spans 15 amino acids. Germline lookup yields CDR1 SGHNT and CDR2 YYREEE (reference sequence). Trimming shortened V by 4 bases and J by 8 bases, and 19 bases separated the two germline ends.

This chain uses TRBV5-1 with TRBJ1-1; a weak D match, TRBD1 (6 bases). This CDR3 is 15 amino acids long. The ends were cut back, 3 bases at V and 1 base at J, with 13 bases in the middle. The germline CDR1 and CDR2 sequences are SGHRS and YFSETQ. This chain's CDR3 is CASSSGGQKNTEAFF. The CDR3 DNA is TGCGCCAGCAGCTCGGGAGGACAGAAGAACACTGAAGCTTTCTTT.

J is TRBJ1-4 and V is TRBV25-1, with D hard to call. V lost 3 bases, J lost 1 base, and 15 bases lay in between. Germline V lookup: CDR1 MGHDK, CDR2 SYGVNS. The CDR3 loop spans 17 amino acids. DNA of the CDR3: TGTGCCAGCAGTGAGAGGGTTTCCCTTCTAACTAATGAAAAACTGTTTTTT. The encoded protein is CASSERVSLLTNEKLFF.

The rearrangement links TRBV7-2 to TRBJ2-7; D is unresolved. Germline CDR1 SGHTA, CDR2 FQGNSA. Trimming removed 4 bases from V and 1 base from J, with 11 bases in between. CDR3 length equals 14 residues. CDR3 coding DNA: TGTGCCAGCAGCTCTTTAGTACATTCCTACGAGCAGTACTTC. This codes for CASSSLVHSYEQYF.

This rearrangement joins TRBV11-1 to TRBJ2-3; 10 bases map to TRBD2. The V gene's germline CDR1 is SGHAT and CDR2 FQDESV (reference sequence). This CDR3 has 15 amino acids. Trimming cost V 4 bases and J 1 base; bases outside gene matches: 2. As DNA, the CDR3 is TGTGCCAGCAGCTCAGGGACTAGCGGCACAGATACGCAGTATTTT. Amino acid sequence: CASSSGTSGTDTQYF.

This clone turned up a few times. The chain recombines TRBV2 with TRBJ1-6, with 10 bases lining up with TRBD1. There are 14 residues in the CDR3. Trimming took 11 bases from V and 7 from J; bases not matched to a gene: 8. Germline CDR1 reads SNHLY; CDR2 reads FYNNEI. The CDR3 sequence is CAGGTGVRNSPLHF. The CDR3 coding sequence is TGTGCCGGGGGGACAGGGGTACGGAATTCACCCCTCCACTTT.

The genes are TRBV7-3 and TRBJ1-1; no clear D. Germline V gene data show CDR1 as SGHTA and CDR2 as FQGTGA. This CDR3 comprises 13 residues. V was clipped by 6 bases and J by 1 base, with 9 bases between them. The DNA of the CDR3 is TGTGCCAGCAGTCTTGACCCGAACACTGAAGCTTTCTTT. This codes for CASSLDPNTEAFF.